A single sample gave rise to the 23 T cell receptor beta chains below, sequenced in a study of T cells in localized non-small cell lung cancer. The assay was immunoSEQ multiplex PCR, and TCRdb's table has in-frame clones only and misses some. This sample yields under 30,000 clones, of which around 89% are seen a single time; 9% to 12% belongs to the top ten. The specimen comprised peripheral blood, sampled before any cancer treatment. Every receptor here comes from a woman aged 35 to 70 with stage I lung adenocarcinoma.

CDR3 bases: TGTGCCAGCAGTTTCCAGAACTGGGCCGGGGAGCTGTTTTTT. This codes for CASSFQNWAGELFF. The chain joins TRBV27 to TRBJ2-2; D uncertain. This CDR3 has 14 amino acids. V lost 3 bases and J lost 6, with 11 bases in between. Germline CDR1 is MNHEY and CDR2 is SMNVEV (reference sequence).

This clone was seen just once. CDR3 sequence reads: CATSRDFRNSPLHF. Here the CDR3 DNA reads TGTGCCACCAGCAGAGATTTCCGTAATTCACCCCTCCACTTT. The chain couples TRBV15 to TRBJ1-6; D call uncertain. This CDR3 spans 14 amino acids. V lost 0 bases, J lost 6 bases, and 6 bases lay in between. Per the germline V gene, CDR1 is LNHNV and CDR2 is YYDKDF (reference sequence).

The chain is built from TRBV4-2 and TRBJ2-7, with D maybe TRBD1 (6 bases). V was pared by 0 bases and J by 3 bases, with 12 bases between. The V gene's germline CDR1 is LGHNA and CDR2 YNFKEQ. CDR3 length: 15 residues. The CDR3 bases are TGTGCCAGCAGCCAAGATATGGGGGCCCTCTACGAGCAGTACTTC. It specifies CASSQDMGALYEQYF.

This clone was detected only once. This sequence joins TRBV6-5 and TRBJ2-7, with D hard to call. The V gene's germline CDR1 is MNHEY and CDR2 SVGAGI. The length of the CDR3 is 15 residues. V gave up 0 bases and J gave up 2 bases, with 11 bases separating them. Written as DNA, the CDR3 is TGTGCCAGCAGTTACTCGATATACGACCCCTACGAGCAGTACTTC. This encodes CASSYSIYDPYEQYF.

This CDR3 reads CASSPSTVLSGNTIYF. The CDR3, as DNA: TGTGCCAGCTCACCCTCGACAGTCCTCTCTGGAAACACCATATATTTT. V and J are TRBV18 and TRBJ1-3; possible D gene TRBD1, 5 bases. This CDR3 spans 16 amino acids. Between the trimmed V and J ends, which lost 3 bases and 0 bases, there was a span of 12 bases. Germline CDR1 is KGHSH and CDR2 is LQKENI.

The chain carries TRBV10-3 and TRBJ2-1; 10 nucleotides align to TRBD2. Germline V gene lookup returns CDR1 ENHRY and CDR2 SYGVKD. J lost 7 bases, V lost 2 bases, and 5 bases had no gene match. The CDR3 sequence is 15 residues long. DNA of the CDR3: TGTGCCATCAGTGAGGGGGCGGGACTAGCGAATGAGCAGTTCTTC. Amino acid sequence: CAISEGAGLANEQFF.

CDR3 region: CASSLHQGLNTEAFF. In DNA, the CDR3 is TGCGCCAGCAGCTTGCATCAGGGGTTGAACACTGAAGCTTTCTTT. The V call is TRBV5-1, the J call TRBJ1-1; a possible D gene is TRBD1 (6 bases). V lost 1 base, J lost 0 bases, and 10 bases lay in between. The CDR3 has 15 amino acids. Per the germline V gene, CDR1 is SGHRS and CDR2 is YFSETQ.

This clone has only a few counts. This chain connects TRBV5-1 to TRBJ2-1; 13 bases are a match to TRBD2. V gave up 4 bases and J gave up 3 bases; unmatched junction bases: 4. CDR1 SGHRS and CDR2 YFSETQ come from the germline V gene. There are 16 residues in the CDR3. The CDR3 region is CASSGTSGGVYNEQFF. CDR3 nucleotide sequence: TGCGCCAGCAGCGGTACTAGCGGGGGGGTCTACAATGAGCAGTTCTTC. The full variable domain, completed using reference TRBV5-1 and TRBJ2-1, is KAGVTQTPRYLIKTRGQQVTLSCSPISGHRSVSWYQQTPGQGLQFLFEYFSETQRNKGNFPGRFSGRQFSNSRSEMNVSTLELGDSALYLCASSGTSGGVYNEQFFGPGTRLTVL.

Remarks on this clone: Within the sample, other DNA sequences also encode this same CDR3. The J gene is TRBJ1-2, the V gene TRBV20-1, with no clear D. The CDR3 runs 9 residues. V gave up 6 bases and J gave up 8 bases, with 7 bases separating them. Germline loops: CDR1 DFQATT, CDR2 SNEGSKA (reference sequence). CDR3 in DNA: TGCAGTGCCAAGGGCGGCTACACCTTC. It yields the protein CSAKGGYTF.

This rearrangement joins TRBV5-5 to TRBJ1-2; perhaps TRBD1 as D (5 bases). The CDR3 contains 15 residues. With 0 bases removed from V and 2 bases from J, the gap between germline ends came to 11 bases. The germline V gene has CDR1 SGHKS and CDR2 YYEKEE (reference sequence). The CDR3 bases are TGTGCCAGCAGCTTGGGGGCCTCAGGGAACTATGGCTACACCTTC. Its protein is CASSLGASGNYGYTF.

The chain joins TRBV7-9 to TRBJ2-3, with 8 positions matching TRBD2. With 2 bases clipped from V and 2 bases from J, the junction kept 9 bases outside the gene matches. The CDR3 sequence is 17 residues long. Germline-derived CDR1 and CDR2 are SEHNR and FQNEAQ (reference sequence). The CDR3 loop reads CASSLLAGWSPTDTQYF. For the CDR3, the DNA is TGTGCCAGCAGCTTATTAGCGGGGTGGTCCCCCACAGATACGCAGTATTTT.

The chain has TRBV28 and TRBJ1-5, with a tentative D call TRBD1 (6 bases). The germline gives CDR1 MDHEN, CDR2 SYDVKM. The CDR3 sequence is 15 residues long. Trimming took 8 bases from V and 0 from J, leaving 14 bases between them. The CDR3 region is CASRLPQGSNQPQHF. In DNA form, the CDR3 reads TGTGCCAGCCGCCTTCCACAGGGTAGCAATCAGCCCCAGCATTTT.

This chain connects TRBV7-2 to TRBJ2-2; no clear D gene. V lost 1 base and J lost 1, with 13 bases in between. The CDR3 sequence is 17 residues long. Germline CDR1 reads SGHTA; CDR2 reads FQGNSA. This chain's CDR3 is CASSLGFGRMNTGELFF. CDR3 bases: TGTGCCAGCAGCTTAGGGTTTGGACGGATGAACACCGGGGAGCTGTTTTTT.

By sample share, this clone is medium-sized. CDR3 amino acids: CASSFGDKYEQYF. The DNA for the CDR3 is TGTGCCAGCAGTTTCGGGGACAAGTACGAGCAGTACTTC. The V gene is TRBV6-5, the J gene TRBJ2-7, with D possibly being TRBD1 (6 bases). The CDR3 loop spans 13 amino acids. Germline lookup yields CDR1 MNHEY and CDR2 SVGAGI. Between the trimmed V and J ends, which lost 4 bases and 4 bases, there was a span of 11 bases.

The chain carries TRBV6-4 and TRBJ2-2; D ambiguous. With 7 bases removed from V and 4 bases from J, the gap between germline ends came to 13 bases. CDR1 is MRHNA and CDR2 is SNTAGT in the germline V gene. This CDR3 has 14 amino acids. This CDR3 is CASTPEGGTGELFF. CDR3 in DNA: TGTGCCAGCACGCCGGAAGGTGGCACCGGGGAGCTGTTTTTT.

The gene calls are TRBV7-2 and TRBJ2-7; D is perhaps TRBD1 (5 bases). Germline CDR1 and CDR2: SGHTA and FQGNSA. The CDR3 extends over 13 amino acids. Trimming cost V 6 bases and J 4 bases, with 13 bases left between them. CDR3: CASRPPGRYEQYF. CDR3 nucleotide sequence: TGTGCCAGCAGACCCCCAGGGCGATACGAGCAGTACTTC.

This clone was seen once. The rearrangement uses TRBV28 and TRBJ1-5, with unresolved D. Germline-derived CDR1 and CDR2 are MDHEN and SYDVKM. The CDR3 loop spans 13 amino acids. V lost 8 bases and J lost 6, with 14 bases in between. The CDR3 DNA is TGTGCCAGCTCCATGGGCGTCCCTCAGCCCCAGCATTTT. As protein: CASSMGVPQPQHF.

J is TRBJ1-1 and V is TRBV7-2; tentatively, D is TRBD1 (5 bases). Per the germline V gene, CDR1 is SGHTA and CDR2 is FQGNSA. V gave up 2 bases and J gave up 5 bases, with 9 bases separating them. This CDR3 region has 13 residues. The CDR3 DNA follows: TGTGCCAGCAGCTTATCAGGGCCTACTGAAGCTTTCTTT. Protein sequence: CASSLSGPTEAFF.

The CDR3 DNA reads as TGTGCCAGCAGCATGGGACAGAACACTGAAGCTTTCTTT. Amino acid sequence: CASSMGQNTEAFF. This chain joins TRBV7-3 and TRBJ1-1; possibly TRBD1 for D (6 bases). The germline gives CDR1 SGHTA, CDR2 FQGTGA. The CDR3 is 13 residues long. The V end was cut by 5 bases, the J end by 1 base, with 8 bases between.

The genes are TRBV5-6 and TRBJ1-2, with TRBD1 identical over 8 bases. The germline CDR1 and CDR2 sequences are SGHDT and YYEEEE. The CDR3 is 15 residues long. V was pared by 1 base and J by 4 bases, with 6 bases of the junction left unmatched. The CDR3 DNA is TGTGCCAGCAGCTTGTACAGGGGGGTTGGCTATGGCTACACCTTC. Translated, it gives CASSLYRGVGYGYTF.

V gene TRBV5-6 combines with J gene TRBJ1-1; D remains ambiguous. Trimming removed 2 bases from V and 5 bases from J, with 19 bases in between. There are 16 residues in the CDR3. CDR1 SGHDT and CDR2 YYEEEE come from the germline V gene. As DNA, the CDR3 is TGTGCCAGCAGCTTCTTATATCGATACTCGGGAACTGAAGCTTTCTTT. Translation gives CASSFLYRYSGTEAFF.

J is TRBJ2-6 and V is TRBV7-3; D uncertain. Trimming cost V 1 base and J 0 bases, with 4 bases left between them. Per germline, CDR1 SGHTA and CDR2 FQGTGA. The CDR3 is 15 amino acids. The CDR3 here is CASSLSNSGANVLTF. The CDR3 coding sequence is TGTGCCAGCAGCTTAAGCAACTCTGGGGCCAACGTCCTGACTTTC.

This clone occurred a few times. J is TRBJ2-1 and V is TRBV6-1, with 8 nucleotides matching TRBD1. The CDR3 is 14 amino acids. V trimming: 6 bases; J trimming: 5 bases; junction bases outside the gene matches: 6. Looked up from germline, CDR1 is MNHNS and CDR2 is SASEGT. Written as DNA, the CDR3 is TGTGCCAGCAGCGCTGACAGGGGCGACAATGAGCAGTTCTTC. It translates to CASSADRGDNEQFF.